Included here is one T cell receptor (beta chain) sequence, with context. What it binds is not known. These data originate in a study of cytomegalovirus exposure and HLA in healthy donors. It was with 60 Vbeta and 13 Jbeta primers that the PCR ran. Clones were read by immunoSEQ multiplex PCR, and TCRdb kept only the in-frame ones, dropping some. Counted here are around 150,000 clones, over 60% occurring once; the ten biggest clones make up around 2%. Notes on the study in general: Reportedly, cytomegalovirus status was diagnosed with high sensitivity and specificity.

The trim removed 3 bases at V and 6 bases at J, leaving 12 bases unmatched. The CDR3 totals 16 residues. Germline values: CDR1 MRHNA, CDR2 SNTAGT. This TCR was sampled from a woman aged 35 to 49 in good health and CMV-seronegative. Sequencing used PBMCs. J is TRBJ2-3 and V is TRBV6-4; 7 positions match TRBD1. The DNA for the CDR3 is TGTGCCAGCAGTGATGTAGGACAGGCTAGAGGGGATACGCAGTATTTT. It yields the protein CASSDVGQARGDTQYF.